This T cell receptor beta chain originates from a study of CD8 T cells in Susac syndrome. About the study: At the time their blood was drawn, patients with Susac syndrome were either therapy-naive, on corticosteroids (with some of them also receiving intravenous immunoglobulin), or on intravenous immunoglobulin alone. Whole-study results and caveats: The study conceded that its TCR sequencing and HLA analysis involved relatively few individuals.

Reverse transcription of roughly 0.5 to 1 ug RNA used random hexamers. TCRdb analysed the immunoSEQ multiplex PCR reads with MiXCR anew, one entry per CDR3 protein. The sample shows some 180,000 distinct CDR3 sequences, roughly 90% of them seen only once. Comments on this clonotype: Antigen: not known.

The germline CDR1 and CDR2 sequences are SGHRS and YFSETQ. The CDR3 is 14 amino acids. Trimming took 3 bases from V and 6 from J; bases not matched to a gene: 4. Sequencing used CD4+ T cells from PBMCs. The chain uses TRBV5-1 and TRBJ2-7, with 12 bases aligning to TRBD2. This receptor was obtained from a human donor with Susac syndrome. The CDR3 DNA sequence: TGCGCCAGCAGCTCCGGGACTAGCGGGCTCGAGCAGTACTTC. Amino acid sequence: CASSSGTSGLEQYF.